These 20 T cell receptor beta chains came from one sample sequenced in a study of T cells after yellow fever vaccination. Each CDR3 protein is one row after TCRdb ran MiXCR on the 5' RACE reads. The sample holds 500,000 to 550,000 distinct CDR3 sequences, just over 20% seen once. Sample: PBMCs, taken roughly 23 days after the first yellow fever vaccination. The receptor source for this set is a man between 18 and 29 years old who received the YFV17D yellow fever vaccine.

This clonotype was counted between two and nine times. The chain is built from TRBV20-1 and TRBJ2-1; 9 nucleotides agree with TRBD2. CDR1 and CDR2 (germline): DFQATT, SNEGSKA (reference sequence). The CDR3 spans 18 residues. Trimming cost V 6 bases and J 0 bases; bases outside gene matches: 15. The CDR3 sequence is CSARGGGGAGGSYNEQFF. Written as DNA, the CDR3 is TGCAGTGCCCGCGGTGGCGGGGGGGCGGGGGGCTCCTACAATGAGCAGTTCTTC.

The gene calls are TRBV7-6 and TRBJ1-5; perhaps TRBD1 as D (6 bases). Trimming removed 5 bases from V and 6 bases from J, with 11 bases in between. Germline-derived CDR1 and CDR2 are SGHVS and FNYEAQ. CDR3 size: 13 residues. This CDR3 reads CASSPGAAQPQHF. DNA of the CDR3: TGTGCCAGCAGCCCAGGGGCGGCTCAGCCCCAGCATTTT.

In its sample, this clonotype was seen a few times. The J gene is TRBJ2-7, the V gene TRBV20-1; 12 bases fit TRBD2. The J segment lost 4 bases and the V segment lost 2 bases, leaving 3 bases of the junction unmatched. The CDR3 has 14 residues. Germline V lookup: CDR1 DFQATT, CDR2 SNEGSKA (reference sequence). CDR3 sequence (DNA): TGCAGTGCTAGAAGGACTAGCGGGGTGTACGAGCAGTACTTC. Its translation is CSARRTSGVYEQYF.

This clonotype was observed a few times. The genes are TRBV9 and TRBJ2-7; D gene ambiguous. Trimming removed 0 bases at V and 4 bases at J, with 14 bases between. CDR3 length equals 15 residues. Looked up from germline, CDR1 is SGDLS and CDR2 is YYNGEE. The DNA of the CDR3 is TGTGCCAGCAGCGTAGCTCCCACCCCTTCTTACGAGCAGTACTTC. It translates to CASSVAPTPSYEQYF.

The J gene is TRBJ1-1, the V gene TRBV4-1; tentative D call: TRBD1 (6 bases). With 1 base removed from V and 0 bases from J, the gap between germline ends came to 9 bases. CDR3 size: 15 residues. Germline lookup yields CDR1 MGHRA and CDR2 YSYEKL. CDR3 amino acids: CASSQGDNMNTEAFF. The DNA of the CDR3 is TGCGCCAGCAGCCAAGGGGACAACATGAACACTGAAGCTTTCTTT.

The rearrangement uses TRBV4-3 and TRBJ1-1, with D possibly TRBD1 on 6 matching bases. V dropped 5 bases and J dropped 0 bases, with 13 bases sitting between them. Germline assignment: CDR1 LGHNA and CDR2 YSLEER. The CDR3 spans 15 residues. CDR3 DNA sequence: TGCGCCAGCAGCGCATCCGACAGGTTGAACACTGAAGCTTTCTTT. It codes for CASSASDRLNTEAFF.

This clonotype has more than one count but fewer than ten. V usage is TRBV6-5 and J usage is TRBJ1-4; 8 positions agree with TRBD1. The germline gives CDR1 MNHEY, CDR2 SVGAGI. This CDR3 contains 14 residues. V shed 4 bases and J 5 bases; nucleotides not matched to a gene: 3. The CDR3 reads CASSSGGANEKLFF. CDR3 DNA: TGTGCCAGCAGTTCAGGGGGCGCCAATGAAAAACTGTTTTTT.

V usage is TRBV19 and J usage is TRBJ2-1; 9 nucleotides match TRBD2. CDR1 is LNHDA and CDR2 is SQIVND in the germline V gene (reference sequence). V was pared by 4 bases and J by 8 bases, with 12 bases of the junction left unmatched. There are 16 residues in the CDR3. CDR3 protein: CASSSPGLAAGDEQFF. CDR3 nucleotides: TGTGCCAGTAGTAGCCCGGGACTAGCTGCAGGGGATGAGCAGTTCTTC. The full variable domain, with the rest looked up from reference TRBV19 and TRBJ2-1, is DGGITQSPKYLFRKEGQNVTLSCEQNLNHDAMYWYRQDPGQGLRLIYYSQIVNDFQKGDIAEGYSVSREKKESFPLTVTSAQKNPTAFYLCASSSPGLAAGDEQFFGPGTRLTVL.

The chain joins TRBV7-9 to TRBJ2-1; TRBD1 agrees at 8 bases. The CDR3 has 15 residues. Germline V CDR1 and CDR2: SEHNR, FQNEAQ (reference sequence). The trim removed 1 base at V and 2 bases at J, leaving 1 base unmatched. This CDR3 is CASSLVDRAYNEQFF. The CDR3 nucleotides read TGTGCCAGCAGCTTAGTGGACAGGGCCTACAATGAGCAGTTCTTC.

This clonotype was counted only a few times. J is TRBJ2-3 and V is TRBV11-1; 9 nucleotides line up with TRBD2. The CDR3 totals 18 residues. The V segment lost 3 bases and the J segment 10 bases; nucleotides outside the gene matches: 20. CDR1 is SGHAT and CDR2 is FQDESV in the germline V gene (reference sequence). CDR3 sequence: CASSFLAGDRYAALPQYF. As DNA, the CDR3 is TGTGCCAGCAGCTTTTTAGCGGGAGACAGATACGCAGCCCTACCGCAGTATTTT.

The J gene is TRBJ2-1, the V gene TRBV20-1, with TRBD2 matching over 13 bases. J lost 4 bases, V lost 5 bases, and 5 bases had no gene match. The CDR3 spans 15 residues. Germline V gives CDR1 DFQATT, CDR2 SNEGSKA (reference sequence). This CDR3 reads CSAWTSGGPYNEQFF. In DNA form, the CDR3 reads TGCAGTGCTTGGACTAGCGGGGGCCCTTACAATGAGCAGTTCTTC.

This clonotype was seen a few times. The chain couples TRBV7-2 to TRBJ2-3; 8 nucleotides match TRBD1. Germline assignment: CDR1 SGHTA and CDR2 FQGNSA. V was pared by 4 bases and J by 6 bases, with 6 bases of the junction left unmatched. CDR3 length: 14 residues. The CDR3 loop reads CASSYRQGWDTQYF. The CDR3 DNA sequence: TGTGCCAGCAGCTATCGACAGGGGTGGGATACGCAGTATTTT.

The chain carries TRBV7-2 and TRBJ1-5, with TRBD1 matching 9 bases. Germline CDR1 and CDR2: SGHTA and FQGNSA. The CDR3 has 15 residues. With 6 bases clipped from V and 1 base from J, the junction kept 4 bases outside the gene matches. The CDR3 bases are TGTGCCAGCAGGTTACAGGGGGCGAGCAATCAGCCCCAGCATTTT. Translation gives CASRLQGASNQPQHF.

J is TRBJ1-4 and V is TRBV3-1; D remains unclear. The length of the CDR3 is 15 residues. Germline-derived CDR1 and CDR2 are LGHDT and YNNKEL (reference sequence). V was trimmed by 0 bases and J by 0 bases, leaving 5 bases between them. CDR3 in DNA: TGTGCCAGCAGCCAAGAGGGTACAACTAATGAAAAACTGTTTTTT. Protein product: CASSQEGTTNEKLFF.

In its sample, this clonotype was seen a few times. The rearrangement joins TRBV6-5 to TRBJ1-5, with no clear D. V was trimmed by 2 bases and J by 0 bases, leaving 14 bases between them. Germline V gene data show CDR1 as MNHEY and CDR2 as SVGAGI. The CDR3 spans 17 residues. CDR3 protein: CASSYPTTMYSNQPQHF. The CDR3 nucleotides are TGTGCCAGCAGTTACCCTACGACAATGTATAGCAATCAGCCCCAGCATTTT.

This clonotype was seen a handful of times. Sequence at one end of the junction differs from germline and may be a read error. This chain uses TRBV25-1 with TRBJ1-2; D gene uncertain. The CDR3 consists of 12 residues. CDR1 is MGHDK, CDR2 SYGVNS, per germline. The CDR3 DNA reads TGTGCCAGCAGTGCACCAACCTTTGGCCACACCTTC. This gives the protein CASSAPTFGHTF.

This clonotype has just a few counts. The chain has TRBV2 and TRBJ2-1, with D uncertain. This CDR3 has 13 residues. Deletions cut 6 bases from V and 7 bases from J, with 13 bases between. Germline CDR1 and CDR2: SNHLY and FYNNEI. The CDR3 is CASRATSRNEQFF. In nucleotides, the CDR3 is TGTGCCAGCAGGGCTACCTCTCGAAATGAGCAGTTCTTC.

This clonotype was detected only a few times. Here the CDR3 reads CASSLDRGRRTQHF. The CDR3 DNA sequence: TGTGCCAGCAGCTTAGACAGGGGGCGAAGAACCCAGCATTTT. V and J are TRBV7-9 and TRBJ1-5; 9 nucleotides match TRBD1. After removal of 1 base from V and 11 bases from J, the junction contained 6 bases not matched to a gene. CDR1 and CDR2 from the germline V gene are SEHNR and FQNEAQ (reference sequence). The CDR3 sequence is 14 residues long. Full variable domain (missing parts from reference TRBV7-9 and TRBJ1-5): DTGVSQNPRHKITKRGQNVTFRCDPISEHNRLYWYRQTLGQGPEFLTYFQNEAQLEKSRLLSDRFSAERPKGSFSTLEIQRTEQGDSAMYLCASSLDRGRRTQHFGDGTRLSIL.

This sequence joins TRBV7-9 and TRBJ2-2, with 7 bases fitting TRBD1. CDR1 SEHNR and CDR2 FQNEAQ come from the germline V gene (reference sequence). CDR3 length equals 14 residues. V lost 7 bases to trimming and J lost 8 bases; unmatched junction nucleotides: 10. The CDR3 DNA sequence: TGTGCCAGCACCCTCTCCGGCAGGGGGGGGGAGCTGTTTTTT. It specifies CASTLSGRGGELFF.

This rearrangement joins TRBV7-2 to TRBJ2-3; the match to TRBD2 covers 14 bases. Germline CDR1 and CDR2: SGHTA and FQGNSA. The CDR3 consists of 17 residues. The J segment lost 7 bases and the V segment lost 3 bases, leaving 9 bases of the junction unmatched. Here the CDR3 reads CASSFTGTSGGSNTQYF. The CDR3, as DNA: TGTGCCAGCAGCTTCACCGGGACTAGCGGGGGCTCAAATACGCAGTATTTT.